This entry describes one TCR beta chain. Its antigen is not identified. At one of its ends the junction is not consistent with the germline gene, which may arise from a read error. CDR1 is SSHAT and CDR2 is FNYEAQ in the germline V gene (reference sequence). There are 14 residues in the CDR3. The source of the sample is a study of Graves' ophthalmopathy and Graves' hyperthyroidism. RNA transcripts were the template, and TCR beta CDR3 regions were amplified from them. First-round RT-PCR relied on HTBI primers, and a second-round multiplex PCR came next. One entry per CDR3 protein results from TCRdb running MiXCR on the multiplex PCR reads. The sample holds about 500,000 distinct CDR3 sequences, about two fifths seen once. Regarding the study as a whole: Using 13 signatures, a model distinguished ophthalmopathy from stable hyperthyroidism, reaching around 90% sensitivity and roughly 80% specificity.

Sequencing was performed on peripheral blood or thyroid tissue (not recorded which). The chain combines TRBV7-7 with TRBJ2-2; D is possibly TRBD2 (7 bases). The origin of this receptor is an adult man with Graves' hyperthyroidism. The chain's CDR3 is CASSPSGGPGELFF. Written as DNA, the CDR3 is TGTGCTAGCAGCCCCTCGGGGGGCCCCGGGGAGCTGTTTTTT. The complete variable domain, with remaining parts taken from reference TRBV7-7 and TRBJ2-2, reads GAGVSQSPRYKVTKRGQDVTLRCDPISSHATLYWYQQALGQGPEFLTYFNYEAQPDKSGLPSDRFSAERPEGSISTLTIQRTEQRDSAMYRCASSPSGGPGELFFGEGSRLTVL.